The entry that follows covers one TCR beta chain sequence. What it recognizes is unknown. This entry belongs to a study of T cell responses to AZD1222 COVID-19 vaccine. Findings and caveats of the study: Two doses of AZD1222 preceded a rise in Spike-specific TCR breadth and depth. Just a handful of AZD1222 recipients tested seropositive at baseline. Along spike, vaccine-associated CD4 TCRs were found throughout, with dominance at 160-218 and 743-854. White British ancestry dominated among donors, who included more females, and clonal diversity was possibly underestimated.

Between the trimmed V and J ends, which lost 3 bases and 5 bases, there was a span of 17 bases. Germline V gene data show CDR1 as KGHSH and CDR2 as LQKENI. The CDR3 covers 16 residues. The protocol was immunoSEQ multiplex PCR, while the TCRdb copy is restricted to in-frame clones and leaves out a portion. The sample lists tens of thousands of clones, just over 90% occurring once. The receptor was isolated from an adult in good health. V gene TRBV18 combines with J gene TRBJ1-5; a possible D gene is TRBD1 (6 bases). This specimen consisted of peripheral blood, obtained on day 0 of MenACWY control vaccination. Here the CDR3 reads CASSPTGGQGDQPQHF. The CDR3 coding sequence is TGTGCCAGCTCACCGACCGGGGGCCAGGGAGATCAGCCCCAGCATTTT.